A selection of T cell receptor beta chains follows, all from one sample in a study of glioma-infiltrating T cells after dendritic cell vaccination. Libraries were prepared by immunoSEQ multiplex PCR; TCRdb keeps only in-frame clonotypes and omits some of them. The profile shows approximately 91,000 clones, roughly four fifths of them singletons. The source material was blood, sampled after dendritic cell vaccination. The receptors were gathered from a human donor with glioblastoma. The CDR3 runs from the conserved cysteine through the conserved F or W. The D gene is left open where the match is weak. Size is stated for part of the rows, as once, few or many counts, or as a class when the clone is expanded.

V gene,D gene,J gene,CDR3 length,clone size,CDR3 DNA,CDR3 protein
TRBV7-9,-,TRBJ2-4,13,-,TGTGCCAGCAGCTTACATTTCTCCGCCTATCTGTACTTC,CASSLHFSAYLYF
TRBV2,-,TRBJ2-1,13,few,TGTGCCAGCAGTGGAGGCCAGTACAATGAGCAGTTCTTC,CASSGGQYNEQFF
TRBV29-1,-,TRBJ1-1,15,few,TGCAGCGTGGCCCGGGGGGAGGGGAGGAACACTGAAGCTTTCTTT,CSVARGEGRNTEAFF
TRBV5-5,TRBD1,TRBJ2-1,16,once,TGTGCCAGCAGCTGGGGGGGGACAGGGTCCTACAATGAGCAGTTCTTC,CASSWGGTGSYNEQFF
TRBV9,-,TRBJ1-6,16,-,TGTGCCAGCAGCGCGGCAACAGGCCCCTATAATTCACCCCTCCACTTT,CASSAATGPYNSPLHF
TRBV5-1,TRBD1,TRBJ1-5,15,-,TGCGCCAGCAGCCCAGGGGGAATAGGCAATCAGCCCCAGCATTTT,CASSPGGIGNQPQHF
TRBV7-3,TRBD2,TRBJ2-2,15,-,TGTGCCAGCAGCTTGGGACTAGCGCAGACCGGGGAGCTGTTTTTT,CASSLGLAQTGELFF
TRBV5-8,TRBD1,TRBJ1-2,13,-,TGTGCCAGCAGCCGACAGGGTTACTATGGCTACACCTTC,CASSRQGYYGYTF
TRBV5-1,-,TRBJ2-2,16,-,TGCGCCAGCAGCCCGTCGGTACAGGGACCTACCGGGGAGCTGTTTTTT,CASSPSVQGPTGELFF
TRBV7-3,-,TRBJ1-1,15,once,TGTGCCAGCAGCTTGGGGCAGACTAGGAACACTGAAGCTTTCTTT,CASSLGQTRNTEAFF
TRBV27,-,TRBJ1-2,15,-,TGTGCCAGCAGTCCAACCCTCATCGACAGAGATGGCTACACCTTC,CASSPTLIDRDGYTF
TRBV19,-,TRBJ2-7,13,-,TGTGCCAGTAGTCGAGGGGGGGCCTACGAGCAGTACTTC,CASSRGGAYEQYF
TRBV5-6,TRBD2,TRBJ2-7,15,-,TGTGCCAGCAGCCAAATGCGGGGGAGCTCCTACGAGCAGTACTTC,CASSQMRGSSYEQYF
TRBV18,-,TRBJ1-1,17,once,TGTGCCAGCTCACGTACTAGGACAGACTATATGAACACTGAAGCTTTCTTT,CASSRTRTDYMNTEAFF
TRBV7-2,TRBD1,TRBJ2-7,15,-,TGTGCCAGCAGCTTAGGAAGGGACAGAGCCTACGAGCAGTACTTC,CASSLGRDRAYEQYF
TRBV5-1,-,TRBJ1-1,17,-,TGCGCCAGCAGCTTGACGGCAGGGCAGCCGATGAACACTGAAGCTTTCTTT,CASSLTAGQPMNTEAFF
TRBV5-6,TRBD1,TRBJ1-5,15,-,TGTGCCAGCAGCAGATTAGGGGGCGCGAACCAGCCCCAGCATTTT,CASSRLGGANQPQHF
TRBV10-3,TRBD1,TRBJ1-2,14,-,TGTGCCATCAGTTTGGGACAGGGGGCGCACGGCTACACCTTC,CAISLGQGAHGYTF
TRBV7-3,-,TRBJ2-5,13,-,TGTGCCAGCAGCTTGTCGGGTATGGAGACCCAGTACTTC,CASSLSGMETQYF
TRBV6-5,-,TRBJ1-2,15,-,TGTGCCAGCAGTTACTCGGGAGGGGTTGCCTATGGCTACACCTTC,CASSYSGGVAYGYTF
TRBV5-6,TRBD1,TRBJ2-1,15,-,TGTGCCAGCAGCTTGCGGGACAGGGGTAACAATGAGCAGTTCTTC,CASSLRDRGNNEQFF
TRBV10-2,TRBD2,TRBJ2-7,14,once,TGCGCCAGCAGGACCGGGACTAGTCTATACGAGCAGTACTTC,CASRTGTSLYEQYF
TRBV15,-,TRBJ1-2,14,-,TGTGCCACCAGCATTGACGGGGTAACTCGGGGCTACACCTTC,CATSIDGVTRGYTF
TRBV6-5,TRBD2,TRBJ2-1,16,-,TGTGCCAGCAGTTACTCTAGCGGGGGGGCTTGGAATGAGCAGTTCTTC,CASSYSSGGAWNEQFF
TRBV11-3,-,TRBJ1-1,13,-,TGTGCCAGCAGCTTACAGGAGAACACTGAAGCTTTCTTT,CASSLQENTEAFF
TRBV7-9,-,TRBJ1-2,14,-,TGTGCCAGCAGCTTATCCCTGCCCGGGGAGGGCTACACCTTC,CASSLSLPGEGYTF
TRBV28,TRBD1,TRBJ2-1,17,-,TGTGCCAGCAGTTCACGAGACAGGGGGCGAGTCTACAATGAGCAGTTCTTC,CASSSRDRGRVYNEQFF
TRBV9,-,TRBJ2-3,16,-,TGTGCCAGCAGCGTAGGGTTTGGCGGGCCCACAGATACGCAGTATTTT,CASSVGFGGPTDTQYF
TRBV4-1,-,TRBJ1-2,14,once,TGCGCCAGCAGCCAAGAGGGCTACAACTATGGCTACACCTTC,CASSQEGYNYGYTF
TRBV6-6,TRBD1,TRBJ1-1,14,few,TGTGCCAGCAGGAAGGGACAGTCGAACACTGAAGCTTTCTTT,CASRKGQSNTEAFF
TRBV5-1,TRBD1,TRBJ1-1,14,-,TGCGCCAGCAGCCGGGACAGGGTAGTCCCTGAAGCTTTCTTT,CASSRDRVVPEAFF